This note documents a single T cell receptor beta chain sequence. This clone was detected once. Its antigen is unknown. Per-base qualities were not stored, and no clone one base away is much larger. The data stem from a study of identifying expanded T cells in peripheral blood (dated by TCRdb to between 2018 and 2020). As for the study more broadly: Technical replicates were generated by sequencing separate aliquots of the same genomic DNA pool, with four replicates compared pairwise. Broad study findings and their caveats: The binomial model flagged about 1.1 differentially abundant clones between technical replicates but 15 to 17 over around two weeks and 19 to 20 over four weeks. Both the number of clones called differentially abundant and the false-positive rate were significantly reduced by the beta-binomial model across all healthy-donor time intervals. It was expected by the authors that biological variance in healthy repertoires might increase further over much longer intervals, such as months to years. Variance in clone template counts between approximately two-week samples significantly increased with total template count across all healthy donors.

No immune events, such as infections, were documented for the healthy donors during the collection period. Blood repertoires from healthy donors were used as a training cohort for calibrating time-dependent variance in a beta-binomial model of differential abundance of T-cell clones. The training cohort included around ten healthy donors, of whom 3 were female and 7 were male. Donor ages ranged from roughly 29 to 64 years, with an average of roughly 46 years. Whole blood from each healthy donor was obtained from a commercial supplier and was collected at three time points 2 to 3 weeks apart. Genomic DNA was extracted from unsorted whole blood for immunosequencing. V and J are truncated by 0 bases and 4 bases respectively, leaving an intervening sequence of 11 bases. The germline V gene sets CDR1 to SGHRS and CDR2 to YFSETQ. From its cysteine to its phenylalanine, the CDR3 spans 16 amino acids. CDR3 DNA only is kept here, 48 bases in frame from base 1.

TCRbeta CDR3 regions were profiled with the immunoSEQ Assay using bias-controlled multiplex PCR amplification of genomic DNA. On the study's bioinformatics: To quantify the absolute abundance of each unique TCRbeta CDR3 region, the sequences were collapsed and filtered. Two models were used to test differential abundance: a binomial model (Fisher-equivalent) and a beta-binomial model that adds time-dependent variance fitted from healthy donors. Any clone with fewer than 5 combined templates was excluded, and a clone was called differentially abundant if its Benjamini-Hochberg FDR was below 0.01. Beta-binomial variance was modeled as a function of total template count across the two samples using the form v = (b*log(k)+a)^2. TCRdb took over this immuneACCESS table, retaining in-frame rearrangements with V and J assigned. Such tables are incomplete; in checked studies, under half of the missing clones stem from an unresolved V gene, and the remainder is unexplained. V and J calls and clone size are copied from that table; D and trimming were computed from the DNA. The table for this sample lists roughly 100,000 clones; about nine tenths of them were counted only once. The ten most abundant clones make up 13% to 15% of the sample.

Material for sequencing was blood. The receptor comes from a person aged 18-70 years in good health. The rearranged chain carries TRBV5-1 and TRBJ2-6, with an unclear D gene assignment. The CDR3 region has the sequence CASSLVGYPGANVLTF. The DNA sequence is TGCGCCAGCAGCTTGGTGGGGTACCCGGGGGCCAACGTCCTGACTTTC. Beyond the CDR3, the reference TRBV5-1 and TRBJ2-6 genes provide the residues; the full variable domain reads: KAGVTQTPRYLIKTRGQQVTLSCSPISGHRSVSWYQQTPGQGLQFLFEYFSETQRNKGNFPGRFSGRQFSNSRSEMNVSTLELGDSALYLCASSLVGYPGANVLTFGAGSRLTVL.